The clone carrying this T cell receptor (beta chain) has a handful of counts. Its antigen is not identified. The CDR3 covers 13 residues. The V gene's germline CDR1 is LNHDA and CDR2 SQIVND (reference sequence). With 2 bases removed from V and 3 bases from J, the gap between germline ends came to 4 bases. This specimen belongs to a study of T cell repertoires in cytomegalovirus infection. In the study overall: CMV infection plus the matching HLA type was flagged by public TCR beta signatures. Study conclusions and caveats: In two of eight donors, the top clonotype was HLA-C-restricted CMV-specific. Based on cumulative public TCR beta family frequency, carriers of CMV plus the relevant HLA were identified.

TCRdb fed the reads into MiXCR, producing one record per CDR3 protein. The profile shows fewer than 300,000 distinct CDR3 sequences, roughly 25% of them singletons. V is TRBV19 and J is TRBJ2-2; D ambiguous. Sequencing used PBMCs. This sequence was found in a human donor in good health (CMV status not recorded). Some clones in this sample may be carry-over from other donors' samples. CDR3 DNA sequence: TGTGCCAGTAGTATAACGGACACCGGGGAGCTGTTTTTT. Its protein product is CASSITDTGELFF.